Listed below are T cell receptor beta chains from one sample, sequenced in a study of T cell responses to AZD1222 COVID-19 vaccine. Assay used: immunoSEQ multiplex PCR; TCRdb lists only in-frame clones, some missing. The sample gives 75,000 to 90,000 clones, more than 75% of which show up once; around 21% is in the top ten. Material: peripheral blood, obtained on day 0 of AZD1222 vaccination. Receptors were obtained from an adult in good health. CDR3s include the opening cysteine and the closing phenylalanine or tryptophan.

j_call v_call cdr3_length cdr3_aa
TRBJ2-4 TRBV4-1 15 CASSERTAGRNIQYF
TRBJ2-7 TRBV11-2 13 CASSFQLVEEQYF
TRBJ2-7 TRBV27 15 CASSLKGQISYEQYF
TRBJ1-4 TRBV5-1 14 CASSLGGQNEKLFF
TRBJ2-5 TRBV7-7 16 CASSLALGTGQETQYF
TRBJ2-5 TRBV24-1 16 CATSDSKFTYQETQYF
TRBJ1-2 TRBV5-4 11 CASRDRAGYTF
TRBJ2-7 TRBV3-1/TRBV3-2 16 CASSHLLAGVIYEQYF
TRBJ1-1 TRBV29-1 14 CSVGMGQQNTEAFF
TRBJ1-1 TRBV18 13 CASSSGTETEAFF
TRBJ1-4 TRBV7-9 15 CASSYQGGTNEKLFF
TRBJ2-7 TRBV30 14 CAWSSLDRRFEQYF
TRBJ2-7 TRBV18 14 CASSPSVSSYEQYF
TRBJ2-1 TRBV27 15 CASSLGADIYNEQFF
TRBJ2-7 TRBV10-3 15 CAISEAGLAGVEQYF
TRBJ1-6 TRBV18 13 CASSPDPGNPLHF
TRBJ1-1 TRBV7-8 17 CASSPPWTGNMNTEAFF
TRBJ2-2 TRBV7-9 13 CASKTRNTGELFF
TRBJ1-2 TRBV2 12 CASSDSGDGYTF
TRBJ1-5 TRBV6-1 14 CASTEVSSNQPQHF
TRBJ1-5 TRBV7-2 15 CASTPNRGTDQPQHF
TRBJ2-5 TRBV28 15 CASSLRGLVGETQYF
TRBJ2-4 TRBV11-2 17 CASSFSGQGGRRNIQYF
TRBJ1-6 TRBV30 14 CALQGGTGSSPLHF
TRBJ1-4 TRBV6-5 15 CASSYSYRSDEKLFF
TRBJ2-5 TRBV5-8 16 CASSSRRTGGQETQYF
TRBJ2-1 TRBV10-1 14 CASSAGGQYNEQFF
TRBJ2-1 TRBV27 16 CASSFFQGPYYNEQFF
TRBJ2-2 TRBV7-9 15 CASSLMGLNTGELFF
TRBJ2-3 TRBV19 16 CASSIKGRGGTDTQYF
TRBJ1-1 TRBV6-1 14 CASSEWGGDGEAFF
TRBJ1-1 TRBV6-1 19 CASSENTPQGGDLNTEAFF
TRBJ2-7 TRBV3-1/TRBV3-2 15 CASSQMPSGSYEQYF
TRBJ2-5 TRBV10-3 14 CAISPSTGQETQYF
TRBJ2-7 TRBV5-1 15 CASSFSGQGASEQYF
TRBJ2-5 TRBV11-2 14 CASSSGLAGETQYF
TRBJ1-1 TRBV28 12 CASREVDTEAFF
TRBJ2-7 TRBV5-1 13 CASSNGQGDEQYF
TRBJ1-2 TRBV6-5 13 CASSRTGGYGYTF
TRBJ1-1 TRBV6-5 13 CASSLDRNTEAFF
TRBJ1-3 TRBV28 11 CATRQGNTIYF
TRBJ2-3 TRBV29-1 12 CSVGQNTDTQYF
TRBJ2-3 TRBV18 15 CASSPSPSGTDTQYF
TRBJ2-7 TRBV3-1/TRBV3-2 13 CASSRGLAPEQYF
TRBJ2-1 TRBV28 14 CASSPRGGANEQFF
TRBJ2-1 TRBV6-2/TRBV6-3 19 CASSYSGLAGGPRRNEQFF
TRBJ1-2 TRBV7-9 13 CASSEGRVFGYTF
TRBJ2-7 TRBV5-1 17 CASSGSSGTSGSYEQYF
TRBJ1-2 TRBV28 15 CASIEGQRSNYGYTF
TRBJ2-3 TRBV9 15 CASSTIRDRTDTQYF